The clone carrying this T cell receptor (beta chain) ranks as medium-sized. What it binds is unknown. V was trimmed by 2 bases and J by 3 bases, leaving 10 bases between them. Per the germline V gene, CDR1 is LNHNV and CDR2 is YYDKDF (reference sequence). The CDR3 is made up of 15 amino acids. TCRdb re-called the reads with MiXCR, one entry per CDR3 protein. Of about 9,400 distinct CDR3 sequences in the sample, just under 20% were seen once. The sample belongs to a study of lung T cells in sarcoidosis with Löfgren's syndrome. Across the whole study: Analyses focused on Löfgren's syndrome patients. Study conclusions and caveats: Recognition of an unidentified sarcoidosis antigen was only suggested. TRAV12-1 and TRBV2 were reportedly most expanded in Löfgren's patients.

This sequence originates from a human donor with sarcoidosis (Löfgren's syndrome or another form), or a control subject (not recorded which). The V and J genes are TRBV15 and TRBJ2-2; D may be TRBD1 or TRBD2 (5 bases each). The material sequenced was CD4+ T cells from bronchoalveolar lavage. The CDR3 spells CATSRQGEDTGELFF. The CDR3 nucleotides are TGTGCCACCAGCAGACAGGGAGAGGACACCGGGGAGCTGTTTTTT.